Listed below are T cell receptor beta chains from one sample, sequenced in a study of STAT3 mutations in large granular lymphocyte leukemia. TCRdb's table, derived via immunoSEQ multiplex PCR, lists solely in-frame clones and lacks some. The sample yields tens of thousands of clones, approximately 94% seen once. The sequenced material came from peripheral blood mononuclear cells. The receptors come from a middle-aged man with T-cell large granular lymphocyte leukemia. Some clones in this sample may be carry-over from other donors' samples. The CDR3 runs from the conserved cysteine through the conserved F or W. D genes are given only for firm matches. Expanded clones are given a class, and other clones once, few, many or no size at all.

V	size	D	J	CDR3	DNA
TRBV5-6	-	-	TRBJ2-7	CASSSGSIGDF	TGTGCCAGCAGCTCGGGTTCTATTGGGGACTTC
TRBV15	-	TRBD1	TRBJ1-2	CATSIGGGQDYGYTF	TGTGCCACCAGCATCGGGGGAGGACAGGACTATGGCTACACCTTC
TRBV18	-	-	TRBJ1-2	CASSSGNRKNGYTF	TGTGCCAGCTCGTCCGGGAATCGAAAAAATGGCTACACCTTC
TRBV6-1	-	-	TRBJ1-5	CASSERGGGQPQHF	TGTGCCAGCAGTGAACGGGGGGGCGGTCAGCCCCAGCATTTT
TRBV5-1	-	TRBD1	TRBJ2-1	CASSPRTGEVVNEQFF	TGCGCCAGCAGCCCCAGGACAGGGGAAGTGGTCAATGAGCAGTTCTTC
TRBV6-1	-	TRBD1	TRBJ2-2	CASSEEGTGHTGELFF	TGTGCCAGCAGTGAAGAGGGGACAGGGCACACCGGGGAGCTGTTTTTT
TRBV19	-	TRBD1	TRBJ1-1	CASRIQDRVNTEAFF	TGTGCCAGTAGGATACAAGACAGGGTGAACACTGAAGCTTTCTTT
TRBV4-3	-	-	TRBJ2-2	CASSQDRASSTGELFF	TGCGCCAGCAGCCAAGATCGGGCCTCGAGCACCGGGGAGCTGTTTTTT
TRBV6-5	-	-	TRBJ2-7	CASSPGPYYEQYF	TGTGCCAGCAGTCCCGGGCCCTACTACGAGCAGTACTTC
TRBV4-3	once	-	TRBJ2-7	CASSQEVADYEQYF	TGCGCCAGCAGCCAAGAAGTGGCAGACTACGAGCAGTACTTC
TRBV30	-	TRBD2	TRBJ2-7	CAWRLAGNYEQYF	TGTGCCTGGAGGCTAGCGGGAAACTACGAGCAGTACTTC
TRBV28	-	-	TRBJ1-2	CASQGRTLNYGYTF	TGTGCCAGTCAAGGCAGGACCCTTAACTATGGCTACACCTTC
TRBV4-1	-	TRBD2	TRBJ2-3	CASSQGRGGGTDTQYF	TGCGCCAGCAGCCAAGGGCGGGGGGGCGGCACAGATACGCAGTATTTT
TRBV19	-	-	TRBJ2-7	CASSIVPYEQYF	TGTGCCAGTAGTATAGTACCCTACGAGCAGTACTTC
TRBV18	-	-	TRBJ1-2	CASSPRGAPIYGYTF	TGTGCCAGCTCACCACGGGGGGCCCCTATCTATGGCTACACCTTC
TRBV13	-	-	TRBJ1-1	CASSLGAGMNTEAFF	TGTGCCAGCAGCTTAGGGGCGGGGATGAACACTGAAGCTTTCTTT
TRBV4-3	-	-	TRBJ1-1	CASSPGTGPGTEAFF	TGCGCCAGCAGCCCAGGGACGGGGCCAGGCACTGAAGCTTTCTTT
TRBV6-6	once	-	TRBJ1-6	CASSPRSGQGRSPLHF	TGTGCCAGCAGTCCCAGATCGGGACAAGGACGTTCACCCCTCCACTTT
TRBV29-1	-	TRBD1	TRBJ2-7	CSARQGAGEQYF	TGCAGCGCCAGACAGGGGGCAGGCGAGCAGTACTTC
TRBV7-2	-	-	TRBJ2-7	CASSLRNEQYF	TGTGCCAGCAGCTTAAGGAACGAGCAGTACTTC
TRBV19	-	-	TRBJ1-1	CASSNMGGTEAFF	TGTGCCAGTAGTAATATGGGGGGAACTGAAGCTTTCTTT
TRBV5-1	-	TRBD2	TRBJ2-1	CASSFSGSYNEQFF	TGCGCCAGCAGCTTTAGCGGGTCCTACAATGAGCAGTTCTTC
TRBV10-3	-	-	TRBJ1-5	CAVGPGGLQPQHF	-
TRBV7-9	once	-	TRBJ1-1	CASSLAGGIPEAFF	TGTGCCAGCAGCTTAGCGGGGGGCATCCCTGAAGCTTTCTTT
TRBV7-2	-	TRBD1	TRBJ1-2	CASTGQGYGYTF	TGTGCCAGCACCGGACAGGGGTATGGCTACACCTTC
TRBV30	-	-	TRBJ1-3	CAWSRLGNTIYF	TGTGCCTGGAGCAGGCTAGGAAACACCATATATTTT
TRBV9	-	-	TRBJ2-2	CASSVGQTGELFF	TGTGCCAGCAGCGTAGGGCAAACCGGGGAGCTGTTTTTT
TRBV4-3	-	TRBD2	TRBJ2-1	CASSQMASSGRGNEQFF	TGCGCCAGCAGCCAAATGGCCTCCAGTGGGCGGGGGAATGAGCAGTTCTTC
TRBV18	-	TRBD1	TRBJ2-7	CASSDRGYPYEQYF	TGTGCCAGCTCGGACAGGGGGTATCCCTACGAGCAGTACTTC
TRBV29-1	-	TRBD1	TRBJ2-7	CSVPGQRLYEQYF	TGCAGCGTGCCGGGACAGCGACTCTACGAGCAGTACTTC
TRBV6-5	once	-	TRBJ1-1	CASSYSRAMNTEAFF	TGTGCCAGCAGTTACTCAAGGGCCATGAACACTGAAGCTTTCTTT
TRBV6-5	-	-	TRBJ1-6	CASSYSGVLNSPLHF	TGTGCCAGCAGTTACTCAGGCGTTTTGAATTCACCCCTCCACTTT
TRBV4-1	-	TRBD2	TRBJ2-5	CASSPPRSGEETQYF	TGCGCCAGCAGCCCTCCTAGAAGCGGGGAAGAGACCCAGTACTTC
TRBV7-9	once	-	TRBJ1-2	CASSVLLGDNYGYTF	TGTGCCAGCAGCGTCTTGTTAGGGGATAACTATGGCTACACCTTC
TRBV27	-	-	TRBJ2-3	CASSSQGRGSDTQYF	TGTGCCAGCAGTTCACAGGGAAGGGGTAGTGATACGCAGTATTTT
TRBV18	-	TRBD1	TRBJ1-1	CASTQQGTGTEAFF	TGTGCCAGCACCCAACAGGGGACAGGCACTGAAGCTTTCTTT
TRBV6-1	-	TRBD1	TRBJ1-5	CASEETGERDQPQHF	TGTGCCAGCGAGGAGACAGGGGAGAGAGATCAGCCCCAGCATTTT
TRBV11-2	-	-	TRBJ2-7	CASSLNALEQYF	TGTGCCAGCAGCTTAAATGCGTTAGAGCAGTACTTC
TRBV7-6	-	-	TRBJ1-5	CASSLRGGGNQPQHF	TGTGCCAGCAGCTTGAGGGGGGGAGGCAATCAGCCCCAGCATTTT
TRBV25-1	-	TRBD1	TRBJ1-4	CASSLVPGQGKGEKLFF	TGTGCCAGCAGTCTCGTCCCGGGACAGGGGAAGGGTGAAAAACTGTTTTTT
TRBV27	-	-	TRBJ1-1	CASSLSWGDRITEAFF	TGTGCCAGCAGTCTTAGCTGGGGAGACAGGATCACTGAAGCTTTCTTT